Following are 21 T cell receptor beta chains from one sample sequenced in a study of blood T cells in healthy people across ages. Alongside a J-beta primer mix, a sample-barcoded 5' primer served in a second PCR lasting about 7 to 11 cycles. Each CDR3 protein gets one entry after TCRdb re-called the 5' RACE reads with MiXCR. The sample yields some 790,000 distinct CDR3 sequences, 25% to 35% seen once. Sequenced material: blood. The receptor source for this set is a woman at least 80 years old in good health.

This clonotype has ten or more counts. The chain joins TRBV5-1 to TRBJ2-3; TRBD2 agrees at 9 bases. V dropped 4 bases and J dropped 1; count of bases not matched to a gene: 4. Germline V gene sequence: CDR1 SGHRS, CDR2 YFSETQ. The CDR3 extends over 15 amino acids. As DNA, the CDR3 is TGCGCCAGCAGCGGGGCTAGCGGGGGCACAGATACGCAGTATTTT. Translated, it gives CASSGASGGTDTQYF.

The sample holds many counts of this clonotype. The gene calls are TRBV20-1 and TRBJ2-5, with TRBD1 matching 7 bases. V dropped 8 bases and J dropped 4; count of bases not matched to a gene: 10. This CDR3 has 13 amino acids. CDR1 and CDR2 from the germline V gene are DFQATT and SNEGSKA (reference sequence). The CDR3 loop is CSSIDRDTETQYF. In nucleotides, the CDR3 is TGCAGTTCCATCGACAGGGACACAGAGACCCAGTACTTC.

In this sample, this clonotype turned up a few times. CDR3 nucleotides: TGTGCCAGCAGTACCCGACCAGTCCCTTCCTACAATGAGCAGTACTTC. The encoded protein is CASSTRPVPSYNEQYF. The chain carries TRBV12-3 or TRBV12-4 and TRBJ2-1; D gene ambiguous. Judging by the DNA end, TRBJ2-7 fits better; the J call may be wrong. This CDR3 comprises 16 residues.

The chain has TRBV9 and TRBJ1-1, with unresolved D. Germline CDR1 and CDR2: SGDLS and YYNGEE. The CDR3 extends over 16 amino acids. Trimming removed 4 bases at V and 0 bases at J, with 16 bases between. The CDR3 DNA reads as TGTGCCAGCAGCCCCCCCGGGATTCAGATGAACACTGAAGCTTTCTTT. This translates into CASSPPGIQMNTEAFF.

Ten or more counts support this clonotype. V and J are TRBV20-1 and TRBJ2-3; 8 bases line up with TRBD2. The CDR3 consists of 14 residues. Germline CDR1 is DFQATT and CDR2 is SNEGSKA (reference sequence). The V segment lost 6 bases and the J segment 2 bases; nucleotides outside the gene matches: 7. This CDR3 is CSAMRGATTDTQYF. The CDR3 DNA reads as TGCAGTGCGATGCGGGGGGCCACCACAGATACGCAGTATTTT.

The rearrangement uses TRBV20-1 and TRBJ2-7; TRBD1 might be the D (6 bases). The CDR3 spans 12 residues. Trimming cost V 3 bases and J 4 bases, with 10 bases left between them. CDR1 is DFQATT, CDR2 SNEGSKA, per germline (reference sequence). In nucleotides, the CDR3 is TGCAGTGCTAGCCCGACAGGTTACGAGCAGTACTTC. It yields the protein CSASPTGYEQYF.

V is TRBV7-2 and J is TRBJ2-2; TRBD2 might be the D (5 bases). The germline CDR1 and CDR2 sequences are SGHTA and FQGNSA. The CDR3 consists of 19 residues. Deletions cut 2 bases from V and 6 bases from J, with 25 bases between. CDR3 loop: CASSLTVLRTRTGSGELFF. CDR3 DNA: TGTGCCAGCAGCTTAACGGTGTTGAGGACGAGGACGGGATCCGGGGAGCTGTTTTTT.

V gene TRBV19 combines with J gene TRBJ2-3, with D unresolved. There are 13 residues in the CDR3. V lost 6 bases to trimming and J lost 5 bases, with 12 bases between them. CDR1 is LNHDA, CDR2 SQIVND, per germline (reference sequence). CDR3 sequence reads: CASRFSSLDTQYF. In DNA, the CDR3 is TGTGCCAGTAGATTTTCCAGTTTAGATACGCAGTATTTT.

This clonotype occurred a few times. Since a much larger clone is just one base distant, this may be a read error. The J gene is TRBJ1-4, the V gene TRBV12-3 or TRBV12-4; TRBD1 aligns across 11 bases. This CDR3 has 19 amino acids. The CDR3 DNA reads TGTGCCAGCAGTTCACGGGACAGGGGGATCTTTGCAACTAATGAAAAACGGTTTTTT. The encoded protein is CASSSRDRGIFATNEKRFF.

The table lists this clonotype with a few counts. This may arise from a read error, as a much more abundant clone is one base away. The chain carries TRBV29-1 and TRBJ2-5; 13 bases line up with TRBD2. The CDR3 spans 14 residues. V lost 7 bases to trimming and J lost 11 bases; unmatched junction nucleotides: 13. Per germline, CDR1 SQVTM and CDR2 ANQGSEA. CDR3 in amino acids: CSGLGLAGDNEQYF. DNA for the CDR3: TGCAGCGGATTAGGACTAGCGGGGGACAATGAGCAGTACTTC.

This clonotype was detected ten times or more. The V gene is TRBV20-1, the J gene TRBJ1-2; D might be TRBD1 (5 bases). Germline V gene lookup returns CDR1 DFQATT and CDR2 SNEGSKA (reference sequence). The CDR3 covers 15 residues. V lost 0 bases and J 2 bases, leaving 13 bases between the germline ends. The CDR3 sequence: CSAREKGVLNYGYTF. The CDR3 region has the DNA TGCAGTGCTAGAGAGAAAGGGGTTCTCAACTATGGCTACACCTTC.

This clonotype occurred many times. The DNA of the CDR3 is TGTGCCATCAGTGAGGCGGGGAAGGACTATGGCTACACCTTC. This gives the protein CAISEAGKDYGYTF. The V call is TRBV10-3, the J call TRBJ1-2; D unclear. The V gene lost 2 bases and the J gene lost 3 bases, with 10 bases spanning the gap. The CDR3 sequence is 14 residues long. Germline V gene sequence: CDR1 ENHRY, CDR2 SYGVKD.

This CDR3 reads CASSGTSVDETQFF. CDR3 sequence (DNA): TGCGCCAGCAGTGGGACTAGCGTGGATGAGACCCAGTTCTTC. The gene calls are TRBV10-2 and TRBJ2-1; 9 bases match TRBD2. Losses at the gene ends were 4 bases for V and 13 bases for J; bases not matched to a gene: 11. The CDR3 consists of 14 residues. The germline CDR1 and CDR2 sequences are WSHSY and SAAADI.

The chain is built from TRBV20-1 and TRBJ2-3; 11 bases line up with TRBD2. J gave up 6 bases and V 3 bases, and 14 bases lay outside the gene matches. Germline V gene data show CDR1 as DFQATT and CDR2 as SNEGSKA (reference sequence). CDR3 length equals 17 residues. This chain's CDR3 is CSASRGSSGGTLDTQYF. CDR3 in DNA: TGCAGTGCTAGTCGGGGTTCTAGCGGGGGGACCCTGGATACGCAGTATTTT.

This clonotype was counted a few times. The chain has TRBV9 and TRBJ1-4; maybe TRBD1 (5 bases). Trimming shortened V by 4 bases and J by 12 bases, and 19 bases separated the two germline ends. The germline V gene has CDR1 SGDLS and CDR2 YYNGEE. There are 14 residues in the CDR3. The DNA of the CDR3 is TGTGCCAGCAGCAAGGTGGCCTTTAAAGGGGAACTGTTTTTT. Amino acids: CASSKVAFKGELFF.

The gene calls are TRBV12-3 or TRBV12-4 and TRBJ2-3; D ambiguous. This CDR3 has 12 amino acids. The V gene lost 6 bases and the J gene lost 15 bases, with 19 bases spanning the gap. CDR3 in DNA: TGTGCCAGCAGAGAGAGAGAAGATGTGCAATATTTT. This codes for CASREREDVQYF.

This clonotype was counted ten times or more. V gene TRBV7-2 combines with J gene TRBJ2-3; 8 bases match TRBD1. The CDR3 spans 18 residues. V gave up 2 bases and J gave up 0 bases; unmatched junction bases: 10. Germline CDR1 and CDR2: SGHTA and FQGNSA. In DNA form, the CDR3 reads TGTGCCAGCAGCTTACACGCCGGGACAGGATCTAGCACAGATACGCAGTATTTT. This gives the protein CASSLHAGTGSSTDTQYF.

This clonotype was seen many times. The chain is built from TRBV25-1 and TRBJ2-1; 14 nucleotides agree with TRBD2. Looked up from germline, CDR1 is MGHDK and CDR2 is SYGVNS. V trimming: 5 bases; J trimming: 9 bases; junction bases outside the gene matches: 9. The CDR3 totals 16 residues. The CDR3 sequence is CASSPRLAGGSGEQFF. The CDR3 bases are TGTGCCAGCAGTCCCCGACTAGCGGGAGGGAGCGGTGAGCAGTTCTTC.

This chain joins TRBV7-2 and TRBJ1-4; a possible D gene is TRBD1 (5 bases). The ends were cut back, 5 bases at V and 0 bases at J, with 16 bases in the middle. Germline V gene lookup returns CDR1 SGHTA and CDR2 FQGNSA. The CDR3 spans 17 residues. For the CDR3, the DNA is TGTGCCAGCAGCCCCTGGGGGGGGAGTGCAACTAATGAAAAACTGTTTTTT. This encodes CASSPWGGSATNEKLFF.

This clonotype was observed a handful of times. The CDR3 protein is CSARGGRGGTYEQYF. The CDR3 DNA sequence: TGCAGTGCTAGAGGTGGACGGGGCGGAACCTACGAGCAGTACTTC. The V call is TRBV20-1, the J call TRBJ2-7; D is tentatively TRBD1 or TRBD2 (5 bases each). Trimming shortened V by 1 base and J by 2 bases, and 15 bases separated the two germline ends. Germline V gene lookup returns CDR1 DFQATT and CDR2 SNEGSKA (reference sequence). The CDR3 has 15 residues.

There are a few counts of this clonotype. The rearrangement uses TRBV6-2 or TRBV6-3 and TRBJ1-1; 7 nucleotides agree with TRBD1. J was trimmed by 4 bases and V by 5 bases; bases with no gene match: 7. There are 14 residues in the CDR3. CDR1 and CDR2 (germline): MNHEY, SVGEGT. CDR3 in amino acids: CASSRRQGGTEAFF. CDR3 in DNA: TGTGCCAGCAGTCGGAGACAGGGAGGCACTGAAGCTTTCTTT.